The 12 T cell receptor beta chains below were found in one sample sequenced in a study of early T cells in non-severe SARS-CoV-2 infection. TCRdb re-derived calls from the 5' RACE reads in MiXCR, one entry per CDR3 protein. Of about 25,000 distinct CDR3 sequences in the sample, approximately 6% were seen once. Sample: whole blood. The receptors were sampled from an adult who was a healthcare worker with PCR-confirmed SARS-CoV-2 infection or an uninfected control (not recorded which).

This clonotype was seen at least ten times. V and J are TRBV18 and TRBJ2-1, with no clear D. V lost 2 bases and J 7 bases, leaving 9 bases between the germline ends. CDR1 KGHSH and CDR2 LQKENI come from the germline V gene. This CDR3 is built from 13 residues. This CDR3 reads CASSPLVDNEQFF. The CDR3 region has the DNA TGTGCCAGCTCACCATTAGTCGATAATGAGCAGTTCTTC.

V is TRBV9 and J is TRBJ1-4; 8 bases align to TRBD1. With V trimmed by 3 bases and J by 7 bases, 8 bases remained unmatched. Germline CDR1 reads SGDLS; CDR2 reads YYNGEE. This CDR3 is built from 15 residues. The DNA of the CDR3 is TGTGCCAGCAGCGGACAGGGGCGGATTGGTGAAAAACTGTTTTTT. This gives the protein CASSGQGRIGEKLFF.

This clonotype showed up many times. The chain joins TRBV7-2 to TRBJ2-7, with D possibly TRBD2 on 6 matching bases. CDR1 is SGHTA, CDR2 FQGNSA, per germline. The CDR3 length is 13 residues. V was cut by 0 bases and J by 6 bases, with 9 bases left in between. In DNA form, the CDR3 reads TGTGCCAGCAGCTTAGCCCCGGGGGTCGAGCAGTACTTC. Protein product: CASSLAPGVEQYF.

The genes are TRBV12-3 or TRBV12-4 and TRBJ2-5; weak D call: TRBD2 (5 bases). This CDR3 is built from 15 residues. V lost 6 bases to trimming and J lost 1 base, with 15 bases between them. The CDR3 spells CASRISGRPQETQYF. The CDR3 region has the DNA TGTGCCAGCAGGATCAGCGGCAGGCCCCAAGAGACCCAGTACTTC.

This clonotype is medium-sized (0.01 to 0.1%) by share. The rearrangement links TRBV12-5 to TRBJ1-4; tentative D call: TRBD1 (5 bases). Germline V gene sequence: CDR1 LGHNT, CDR2 FRNRAP. V was trimmed by 5 bases and J by 7 bases, leaving 29 bases between them. The CDR3 has 19 residues. In nucleotides, the CDR3 is TGTGCTAGTGGTAACTCCTCCTCGTGGGGGGAGCAGAAGTCTGAAAAACTGTTTTTT. Residues: CASGNSSSWGEQKSEKLFF. Based on the CDR3 plus reference TRBV12-5 and TRBJ1-4, the full variable domain is DARVTQTPRHKVTEMGQEVTMRCQPILGHNTVFWYRQTMMQGLELLAYFRNRAPLDDSGMPKDRFSAEMPDATLATLKIQPSEPRDSAVYFCASGNSSSWGEQKSEKLFFGSGTQLSVL.

This clonotype was counted many times. The V call is TRBV7-2, the J call TRBJ2-3, with a tentative D call TRBD2 (6 bases). This CDR3 is 17 amino acids long. Trimming removed 2 bases at V and 0 bases at J, with 15 bases between. CDR1 is SGHTA and CDR2 is FQGNSA in the germline V gene. DNA of the CDR3: TGTGCCAGCAGCTTATACCCGCGGGGCTATAGCACAGATACGCAGTATTTT. Protein sequence: CASSLYPRGYSTDTQYF.

The V call is TRBV5-1, the J call TRBJ1-1; the D gene is possibly TRBD1 (5 bases). V lost 5 bases and J lost 11, with 16 bases in between. This CDR3 comprises 12 residues. Looked up from germline, CDR1 is SGHRS and CDR2 is YFSETQ. The CDR3: CASRTRESEAFF. The DNA for the CDR3 is TGCGCCAGCAGGACCAGGGAGTCAGAGGCTTTCTTT. Filled out from reference TRBV5-1 and TRBJ1-1, the complete variable domain reads KAGVTQTPRYLIKTRGQQVTLSCSPISGHRSVSWYQQTPGQGLQFLFEYFSETQRNKGNFPGRFSGRQFSNSRSEMNVSTLELGDSALYLCASRTRESEAFFGQGTRLTVV.

This clonotype was observed many times. The chain uses TRBV7-8 and TRBJ2-2, with D uncertain. The germline V and J ends were trimmed by 1 base and 0 bases, with 6 bases remaining between them. CDR1 SGHVS and CDR2 FQNEAQ come from the germline V gene. The CDR3 has 15 residues. The CDR3 loop reads CASSLGRTNTGELFF. The CDR3 coding sequence is TGTGCCAGCAGCTTAGGGAGAACGAACACCGGGGAGCTGTTTTTT.

This clonotype is labeled as medium-sized. The V and J genes are TRBV13 and TRBJ2-7, with 10 bases matching TRBD2. CDR3 length: 15 amino acids. Per germline, CDR1 PRHDT and CDR2 FYEKMQ (reference sequence). The trim removed 6 bases at V and 2 bases at J, leaving 7 bases unmatched. CDR3: CASSYLAGGTYEQYF. The CDR3 DNA follows: TGTGCCAGCAGTTATTTAGCGGGGGGAACCTACGAGCAGTACTTC. The full variable domain, rest sourced from reference TRBV13 and TRBJ2-7, is AAGVIQSPRHLIKEKRETATLKCYPIPRHDTVYWYQQGPGQDPQFLISFYEKMQSDKGSIPDRFSAQQFSDYHSELNMSSLELGDSALYFCASSYLAGGTYEQYFGPGTRLTVT.

Many counts were recorded for this clonotype. J is TRBJ2-1 and V is TRBV7-3; 7 bases fit TRBD1. The J segment lost 12 bases and the V segment lost 2 bases, leaving 7 bases of the junction unmatched. Germline V gene data show CDR1 as SGHTA and CDR2 as FQGTGA. The CDR3 length is 13 residues. The CDR3 DNA reads as TGTGCCAGCAGCTTACAACCGGGACAGCCGCAGTTCTTC. Amino acids: CASSLQPGQPQFF.

This chain joins TRBV20-1 and TRBJ2-7, with D uncertain. Germline V gene data show CDR1 as DFQATT and CDR2 as SNEGSKA (reference sequence). V gave up 7 bases and J gave up 6 bases, with 19 bases separating them. This CDR3 region has 13 residues. CDR3 DNA: TGCAGTGTTATGACACCAAAGACCCTCGAGCAGTACTTC. This encodes CSVMTPKTLEQYF.

This clonotype has ten or more counts. The chain is built from TRBV27 and TRBJ2-3; the match to TRBD2 covers 11 bases. The V segment lost 5 bases and the J segment 1 base; nucleotides outside the gene matches: 2. The length of the CDR3 is 15 residues. Germline CDR1 and CDR2: MNHEY and SMNVEV (reference sequence). The CDR3: CASSPGLAGTDTQYF. As DNA, the CDR3 is TGTGCCAGCAGTCCGGGACTAGCGGGCACAGATACGCAGTATTTT.